These 15 T cell receptor beta chains were all obtained from the same sample, sequenced in a study of T cell repertoires in cytomegalovirus infection. TCRdb re-analysed the reads in MiXCR, keeping a single row per CDR3 protein. The sample shows about 360,000 distinct CDR3 sequences, 34% of them seen only once. These TCRs are of unknown antigen specificity. The material was cultured PBMCs, obtained from culture after CMV antigen stimulation. All receptors derive from a human donor in good health (CMV status not recorded). Some clones in this sample may be carry-over from other donors' samples.

This clonotype was seen more than once but under ten times. J is TRBJ2-1 and V is TRBV6-2 or TRBV6-3; no definite D call. The germline gives CDR1 MNHEY, CDR2 SVGEGT. The V and J ends lost 6 bases and 2 bases respectively, with 17 bases between them. The CDR3 length is 16 residues. CDR3 amino acids: CASRGSQLIAYNEQFF. CDR3 DNA sequence: TGTGCCAGCAGAGGGTCCCAGCTCATCGCCTACAATGAGCAGTTCTTC.

The chain couples TRBV27 to TRBJ1-2; 7 nucleotides align to TRBD1. V was clipped by 5 bases and J by 8 bases; unmatched bases: 8. Germline CDR1 and CDR2: MNHEY and SMNVEV (reference sequence). CDR3 size: 13 residues. Written as DNA, the CDR3 is TGTGCCAGCAGTCAGAAGAGACAGGGCGGCTACACCTTC. Translated: CASSQKRQGGYTF.

The rearrangement joins TRBV9 to TRBJ1-5; D not certain. The germline V and J ends were trimmed by 0 bases and 7 bases, with 8 bases remaining between them. Germline V CDR1 and CDR2: SGDLS, YYNGEE. The CDR3 spans 13 residues. Here the CDR3 reads CASSVDWQQPQHF. CDR3 bases: TGTGCCAGCAGCGTAGACTGGCAACAGCCCCAGCATTTT.

J is TRBJ1-5 and V is TRBV24-1, with D hard to call. V lost 2 bases and J 7 bases, leaving 5 bases between the germline ends. Germline CDR1 and CDR2: KGHDR and SFDVKD. The CDR3 loop spans 12 amino acids. The DNA for the CDR3 is TGTGCCACCAGTGATTCCGGGCAGCCCCAGCATTTT. As protein: CATSDSGQPQHF.

The CDR3 here is CASSQAQGSTGELFF. The CDR3 region has the DNA TGCGCCAGCAGCCAAGCCCAGGGATCCACCGGGGAGCTGTTTTTT. The V gene is TRBV4-3, the J gene TRBJ2-2; D might be TRBD1 (5 bases). Germline values: CDR1 LGHNA, CDR2 YSLEER. CDR3 length: 15 amino acids. V lost 1 base and J 4 bases, leaving 10 bases between the germline ends.

This rearrangement joins TRBV7-6 to TRBJ1-2, with TRBD1 matching over 8 bases. There are 14 residues in the CDR3. Germline CDR1 reads SGHVS; CDR2 reads FNYEAQ. The trim removed 4 bases at V and 6 bases at J, leaving 7 bases unmatched. CDR3 in DNA: TGTGCCAGCAGCTCTCACAAGGACAGGGATGGCTACACCTTC. It translates to CASSSHKDRDGYTF.

This chain uses TRBV18 with TRBJ1-2; no clear D. The germline gives CDR1 KGHSH, CDR2 LQKENI. The CDR3 spans 12 residues. The V end was cut by 2 bases, the J end by 8 bases, with 9 bases between. The CDR3 DNA reads as TGTGCCAGCTCACCATTGTTAGAGGGCTACACCTTC. This gives the protein CASSPLLEGYTF.

This clonotype was seen ten or more times. The CDR3 bases are TGTGCCAGCAGCTTGACTAGCGGGGCGACCTACGAGCAGTACTTC. It codes for CASSLTSGATYEQYF. This rearrangement joins TRBV7-2 to TRBJ2-7; the match to TRBD2 covers 11 bases. V was clipped by 3 bases and J by 2 bases; unmatched bases: 3. Germline V CDR1 and CDR2: SGHTA, FQGNSA. This CDR3 comprises 15 residues.

This clonotype was counted a few times. The chain couples TRBV5-1 to TRBJ2-1, with D possibly being TRBD2 (7 bases). The CDR3 spans 13 residues. Germline assignment: CDR1 SGHRS and CDR2 YFSETQ. V lost 1 base, J lost 9 bases, and 11 bases lay in between. CDR3: CASSLSGGVEQFF. The CDR3 region has the DNA TGCGCCAGCAGCTTGTCGGGGGGCGTTGAGCAGTTCTTC.

The gene calls are TRBV6-4 and TRBJ2-1; TRBD2 matches 11 bases. The V and J ends lost 0 bases and 10 bases, in that order; junction bases with no gene match: 5. The CDR3 contains 15 residues. In germline, CDR1 is MRHNA, CDR2 SNTAGT. The CDR3 here is CASSDSSGRAREQFF. CDR3 sequence (DNA): TGTGCCAGCAGTGACTCTAGCGGGAGGGCCCGGGAGCAGTTCTTC.

This chain joins TRBV4-1 and TRBJ1-1; a possible D gene is TRBD1 (6 bases). V lost 3 bases and J 0 bases, leaving 17 bases between the germline ends. Germline CDR1 MGHRA, CDR2 YSYEKL. CDR3 size: 17 residues. CDR3 sequence reads: CASSQARTEKMNTEAFF. The CDR3 DNA sequence: TGCGCCAGCAGCCAGGCCCGGACAGAAAAAATGAACACTGAAGCTTTCTTT.

The J gene is TRBJ1-2, the V gene TRBV7-9; weak D call: TRBD1 (5 bases). V gave up 0 bases and J gave up 8 bases, with 10 bases separating them. Germline V lookup: CDR1 SEHNR, CDR2 FQNEAQ (reference sequence). The CDR3 runs 13 residues. CDR3: CASSLAQGGGYTF. The CDR3 DNA sequence: TGTGCCAGCAGCTTAGCCCAGGGTGGAGGCTACACCTTC.

The chain joins TRBV20-1 to TRBJ2-2; tentative D call: TRBD1 (6 bases). V was shortened by 6 bases and J by 1 base, with 9 bases between the two germline ends. The CDR3 has 13 amino acids. From germline, CDR1 is DFQATT and CDR2 SNEGSKA (reference sequence). The CDR3: CSARQVNTGELFF. CDR3 coding DNA: TGCAGTGCAAGACAGGTGAACACCGGGGAGCTGTTTTTT.

The chain is built from TRBV7-6 and TRBJ1-5; D is unresolved. CDR1 is SGHVS, CDR2 FNYEAQ, per germline. The germline V and J ends were trimmed by 4 bases and 5 bases, with 9 bases remaining between them. The CDR3 runs to 13 residues. CDR3 sequence reads: CASSSVGHQPQHF. For the CDR3, the DNA is TGTGCCAGCAGCTCGGTTGGGCATCAGCCCCAGCATTTT.

The rearrangement links TRBV11-2 to TRBJ2-7; 8 positions match TRBD1. Germline V gene sequence: CDR1 SGHAT, CDR2 FQNNGV. CDR3 length: 12 residues. The CDR3 nucleotides read TGTGCCAGCAGCTTAGTCTTGGGACAGGTGTGGGTC. Encoded protein: CASSLVLGQVWV.